This TCR beta chain was sequenced during a study of sequential checkpoint blockade in melanoma. Overall study: TCRbeta immunosequencing was performed on DNA from 90 to 100 pretreatment melanoma tumor samples. Overall study results and limits: Pretreatment TIL clonality tracked with response in the nivolumab-first arm.

CDR3 size: 12 residues. V lost 3 bases to trimming and J lost 7 bases, with 9 bases between them. Looked up from germline, CDR1 is GTSNPN and CDR2 is SVGIG (reference sequence). Points on this clone: The target antigen is unknown.

Treatment indicated: randomized to nivolumab then ipilimumab (arm A) or the reverse (arm B). None of the patients previously received DNA-damaging chemotherapy. TCRdb's table, derived via immunoSEQ multiplex PCR, lists solely in-frame clones and lacks some. In the table there are about 19,000 clones, around 72% of which are singletons. Here the sequenced sample was tumor tissue (inferred from file names), taken from a patient given nivolumab and ipilimumab in sequence. This sequence originates from a human donor with melanoma. The chain has TRBV30 and TRBJ1-4; no clear D gene. DNA of the CDR3: TGTGCCTGGAGCCACGGGGTTGAAAAACTGTTTTTT. It is translated as CAWSHGVEKLFF. Using reference TRBV30 and TRBJ1-4 for the parts outside the CDR3, the full variable domain is SQTIHQWPATLVQPVGSPLSLECTVEGTSNPNLYWYRQAAGRGLQLLFYSVGIGQISSEVPQNLSASRPQDRQFILSSKKLLLSDSGFYLCAWSHGVEKLFFGSGTQLSVL.